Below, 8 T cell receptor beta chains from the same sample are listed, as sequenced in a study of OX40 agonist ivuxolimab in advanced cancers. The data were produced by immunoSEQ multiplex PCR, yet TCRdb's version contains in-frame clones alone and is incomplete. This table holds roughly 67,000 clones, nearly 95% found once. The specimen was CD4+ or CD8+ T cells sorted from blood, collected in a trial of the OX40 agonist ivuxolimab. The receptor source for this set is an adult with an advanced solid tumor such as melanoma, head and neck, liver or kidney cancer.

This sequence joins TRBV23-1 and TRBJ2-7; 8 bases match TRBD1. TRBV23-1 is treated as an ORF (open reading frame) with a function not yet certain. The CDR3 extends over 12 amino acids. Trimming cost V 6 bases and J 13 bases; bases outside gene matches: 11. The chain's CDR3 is CASSQGGQGPYF. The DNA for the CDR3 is TGCGCCAGCAGCCAAGGTGGACAGGGTCCCTACTTC.

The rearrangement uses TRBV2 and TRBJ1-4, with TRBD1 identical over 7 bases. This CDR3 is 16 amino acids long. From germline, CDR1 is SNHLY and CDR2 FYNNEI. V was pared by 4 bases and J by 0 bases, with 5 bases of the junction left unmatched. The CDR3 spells CASSVGQTATNEKLFF. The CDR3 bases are TGTGCCAGCAGTGTGGGACAGACTGCAACTAATGAAAAACTGTTTTTT.

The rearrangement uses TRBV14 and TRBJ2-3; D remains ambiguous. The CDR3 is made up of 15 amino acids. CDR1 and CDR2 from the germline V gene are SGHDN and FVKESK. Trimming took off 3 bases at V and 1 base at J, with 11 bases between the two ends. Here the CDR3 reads CASSQRQWGTDTQYF. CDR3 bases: TGTGCCAGCAGCCAGAGGCAATGGGGCACAGATACGCAGTATTTT.

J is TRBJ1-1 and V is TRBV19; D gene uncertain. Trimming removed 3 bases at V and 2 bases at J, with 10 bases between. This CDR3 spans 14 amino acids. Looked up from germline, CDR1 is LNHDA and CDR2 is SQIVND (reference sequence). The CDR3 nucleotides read TGTGCCAGTAGTATTTACGGGTTAAACACTGAAGCTTTCTTT. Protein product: CASSIYGLNTEAFF. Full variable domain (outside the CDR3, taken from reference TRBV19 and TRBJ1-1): DGGITQSPKYLFRKEGQNVTLSCEQNLNHDAMYWYRQDPGQGLRLIYYSQIVNDFQKGDIAEGYSVSREKKESFPLTVTSAQKNPTAFYLCASSIYGLNTEAFFGQGTRLTVV.

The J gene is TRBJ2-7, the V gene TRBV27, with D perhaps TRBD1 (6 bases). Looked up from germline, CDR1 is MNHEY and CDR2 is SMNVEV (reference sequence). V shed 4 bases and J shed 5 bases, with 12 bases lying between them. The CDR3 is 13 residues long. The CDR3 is CASSSQGKDEQYF. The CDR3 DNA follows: TGTGCCAGCAGTTCCCAGGGGAAGGACGAGCAGTACTTC.

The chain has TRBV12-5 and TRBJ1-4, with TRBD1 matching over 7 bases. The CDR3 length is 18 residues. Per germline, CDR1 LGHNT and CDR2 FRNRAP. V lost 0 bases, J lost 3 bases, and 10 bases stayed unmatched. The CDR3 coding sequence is TGTGCTAGTGGTTTGGTACCCCTCAGACAGGGCCCTAATGAAAAACTGTTTTTT. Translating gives CASGLVPLRQGPNEKLFF.

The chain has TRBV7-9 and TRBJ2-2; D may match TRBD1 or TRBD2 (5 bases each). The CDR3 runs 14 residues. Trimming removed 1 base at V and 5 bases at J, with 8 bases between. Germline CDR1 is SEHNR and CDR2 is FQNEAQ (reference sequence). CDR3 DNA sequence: TGTGCCAGCAGCTTAGGGGACGGTACCGGGGAGCTGTTTTTT. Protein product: CASSLGDGTGELFF.

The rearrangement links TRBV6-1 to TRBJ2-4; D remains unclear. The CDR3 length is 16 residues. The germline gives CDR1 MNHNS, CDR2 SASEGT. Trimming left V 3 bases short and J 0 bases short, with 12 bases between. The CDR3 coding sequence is TGTGCCAGCAGTGAGATGGCTACTCTAGCCAAAAACATTCAGTACTTC. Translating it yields CASSEMATLAKNIQYF.